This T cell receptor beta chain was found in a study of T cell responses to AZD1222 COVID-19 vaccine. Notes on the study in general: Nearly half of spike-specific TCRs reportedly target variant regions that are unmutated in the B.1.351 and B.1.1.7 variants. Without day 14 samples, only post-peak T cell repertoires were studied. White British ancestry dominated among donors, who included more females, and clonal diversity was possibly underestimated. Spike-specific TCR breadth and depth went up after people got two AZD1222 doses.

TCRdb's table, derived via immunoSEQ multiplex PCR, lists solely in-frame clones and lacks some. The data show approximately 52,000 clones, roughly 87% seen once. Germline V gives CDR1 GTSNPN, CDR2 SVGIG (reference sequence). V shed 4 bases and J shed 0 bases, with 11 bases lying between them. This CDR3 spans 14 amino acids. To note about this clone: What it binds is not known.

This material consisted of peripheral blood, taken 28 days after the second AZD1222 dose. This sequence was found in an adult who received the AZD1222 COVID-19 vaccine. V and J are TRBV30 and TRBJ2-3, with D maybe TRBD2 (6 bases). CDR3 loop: CAWNRETSTDTQYF. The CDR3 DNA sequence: TGTGCCTGGAACCGGGAGACTAGCACAGATACGCAGTATTTT.